This T cell receptor beta chain was profiled in a study of cytomegalovirus exposure and HLA in healthy donors (dated by TCRdb to about 2017). Regarding the research as a whole: An earlier analysis of a few hundred of the donors reported 250 to 300 Gb of sequence data and 100 million to 120 million unique TCR beta sequences obtained from around 170 million T cells. An early release that covered about 600 HLA-typed donors contained around 330 gigabases of sequencing data and 80 million or so unique TCR sequences. The genetic ancestry cluster associated with self-reported Caucasian donors included over 80% of the roughly 380 genotyped donors. The study was designed to test whether signatures of past pathogen exposure could be identified by cataloging public T cell receptors. The study profiled the T cell repertoires of about 640 subjects by immunosequencing and related them to cytomegalovirus serostatus. A separate validation cohort of over 95 different subjects was used in addition to the roughly 670-subject first cohort. To predict cytomegalovirus infection status, the study brought together high-throughput TCR immunosequencing, statistical association of individual TCRs with disease status, and machine learning. A later analysis re-analyzed previously published TCR beta repertoires from several hundred donors and added high-resolution HLA genotyping to study TCR occurrence patterns. In the later analysis, no new phenotypic data were used to find candidate immune exposures; instead, reliance was placed on TCR beta sequences and their occurrence across donors. An earlier analysis of more than 450 of the donors used high-throughput TCR beta sequencing to judge whether each TCR beta V gene segment behaved as functional or pseudogenic. Donor age, sex, ethnicity and CMV serostatus were compiled together with the repertoire data. A later genetic analysis took genome-wide SNP genotypes for about three fifths of the 666 donors and used that subset as a discovery cohort. Every discovery cohort repertoire had been produced on one sequencing platform. HLA typing covered class I and class II loci at four-digit resolution. The number of donors typed differed by locus, with 629-630 for A, B, C, DRB1 and DQB1, roughly 520 for DQA1, 600 to 610 for DPA1, and some 450 for DPB1. Four to six DR-DQ haplotypes were handled as single units for association and clustering, since linkage in the cohort was strong. Among a few hundred genotyped donors of the cohort, an average of about 240,000 unique TCR beta nucleotide sequences were sequenced per donor, roughly 20% of them non-productive.

The library was prepared using the immunoSEQ multiplex PCR assay. For the multiplex PCR, a mixture combining 60 forward primers for TCR Vbeta segments and 13 reverse primers for TCR Jbeta segments was used. Amplification of the CDR3 region of rearranged TCR beta genes was performed with a multiplex PCR assay on genomic DNA. Amplified TCR beta libraries were sequenced as 87-base-pair reads on the Illumina HiSeq System. From the authors' description of their analysis: In a later analysis, tens of millions of unique TCR beta chains were counted across the roughly 610 repertoires, and approximately 9.9 million of these chains were shared by at least two donors. Raw reads were error-corrected and collapsed into unique sequences by a nearest-neighbor algorithm in which closely related sequences were merged to remove PCR and sequencing errors. To assign V, D and J gene segments, CDR3 sequences were aligned to IMGT reference sequences. For a sequence to be retained, a match of at least six nucleotides was required to both a V gene segment and a J gene segment. A rearrangement was called productive if the CDR3 had no stop codons and remained in frame with V and J, and every other rearrangement was called non-productive. Following IMGT convention, CDR3 was defined as the stretch from the second conserved V-encoded cysteine up to the conserved J-encoded phenylalanine. Sequences without an unambiguous match to a single V gene segment were excluded from the earlier analysis of about 600 of the donors. In an earlier analysis of several hundred of the donors, V segments were called functional above 56.7% productive rearrangements and were called segregating when the between-donor standard deviation exceeded 5%. A statistical classification framework was built to diagnose cytomegalovirus status from the catalog of TCR beta chain sequences. V and J gene assignment, in a later analysis, came from comparing TCR nucleotide sequences with IMGT/GENE-DB human TR gene sequences. In a later analysis, CDR3 sequences and most-parsimonious VDJ recombination scenarios were assigned using the TCRdist pipeline. A later analysis defined each TCR beta chain by its CDR3 amino acid sequence plus V-gene family, and excluded reads lacking a unique V-gene family. In a later analysis, 450 to 600 highly shared, low-generation-probability nucleotide sequences were removed to address suspected cross-contamination and a sequencing artifact. In a later analysis, a clonal expansion index was calculated for each public chain from normalized within-repertoire ranks of inferred template counts. In a later analysis, generation probabilities were computed using a VDJ recombination model fitted to out-of-frame rearrangements, and the results were checked against IGoR. In a later analysis, TCR-TCR, TCR-HLA and TCR-CMV co-occurrence was scored with hypergeometric tests, and a repertoire-size bias correction was applied to TCR pairs. To estimate false discovery rates, a later analysis permuted the HLA or CMV assignments 20 times. In a later analysis, co-occurring TCRs were grouped with DBSCAN, and TCRdist sequence similarity was added when clustering was performed within HLA-allele-positive subsets. Repertoires with fewer than 30,000 or more than 120,000 public chains were left out of co-occurrence clustering, as were a handful of repertoires with anomalous nucleotide sharing. TCRdb obtained this table from immuneACCESS and retained in-frame rearrangements with V and J assigned. These tables miss some clones; where compared with another copy, unresolved V genes account for less than half of the shortfall, and the remainder is unexplained. V, J and clone size are taken as reported in that table, and D and trimming were inferred from the DNA itself. This sample gives about 170,000 clones in total; about 85% of them show up just once. Over 2% of the sample lies in the top ten.

What the research found in general, with its limitations: Correlated functional status among segregating V segments might reflect linkage disequilibrium, but an unknown experimental factor could not be ruled out. Most TCR sequences were observed very rarely across donors, whereas some public TCRs were present in many individuals. Three of the identified cytomegalovirus-associated TCR beta chains were confirmed in vitro to be specific for cytomegalovirus antigens. A later genetic analysis associated a missense DCLRE1C variant with V-gene and J-gene trimming of TCR beta chains, and an independent cohort replicated the association. For the cohort, immune exposure information was limited to CMV serostatus. In a later analysis, most CMV-associated TCR beta chains were found to appear HLA-restricted, with HLA associations seemingly driven largely by CMV exposure. The sequencing pipeline was judged likely to have produced a cluster of highly shared sequence variants as a technical artifact. A later analysis found that TCR association rates varied across HLA loci, with DRB1 alleles showing the most associated TCRs and HLA-C alleles the fewest. The classifier was reported to diagnose cytomegalovirus status with high specificity and sensitivity in both the original and validation cohorts. An earlier analysis of roughly 570 of the donors showed that most TCR beta V segments appeared in productive rearrangements either about 87% or about 30% of the time, which broadly matched IMGT annotations. A later analysis reported that several top co-occurrence clusters appeared linked to parvovirus B19, influenza, CMV and Epstein-Barr virus. Compared with the roughly 710-donor mean, donors in an Asian-associated ancestry cluster had fewer N-insertions in productive TCRs, according to a later genetic analysis. Because the 87-base-pair reads could not distinguish some IMGT-functional V segments, including TRBV6-2 and TRBV6-3, those segments were excluded. A later analysis associated 16,951 TCR beta sequences with specific HLA alleles at a false discovery rate of 0.05. Sequencing depth was assumed to be roughly uniform across donors in the presence/absence analyses, though that assumption may not hold. According to the authors, the approach could potentially be generalized to other disease states and immunological phenotypes. When HLA alleles, especially DR and DQ, strongly co-occurred, TCR associations were difficult to assign to individual alleles. In this cohort, only TCR beta chains were sequenced, and detectable features were limited by the absence of alpha or paired-chain data. The earlier analysis of some 560 of the donors excluded some 15 rarely observed V segments, including chromosome 9 orphons, because counts were too low. In a later analysis, HLA-associated TCR beta chains were found to be more clonally expanded and to have lower generation probabilities than equally common non-associated chains. A total of 150 or so TCR beta chains were listed by the study as associated with cytomegalovirus. Because HLA typing was unavailable for some donors at each locus, only the typed subset was used in association tests. A further reported finding was that TCR beta sequences accurately predicted the HLA-A and HLA-B alleles for most subjects in the first cohort.

In total, over 600 healthy bone marrow donors made up the cohort. At the time of sampling, all cohort members were nominally healthy, though unrecorded immune exposures were likely present. The donor was CMV seropositive and belonged to the group of some 290 seropositive cohort members. A peripheral blood sample was collected from each donor, and TCR beta sequencing was performed on peripheral blood mononuclear cells. The Qiagen DNeasy Blood Extraction Kit was used to extract genomic DNA from the blood cell samples. With respect to this clone: The antigen this receptor binds is unknown. Per-base quality was not reported, and no clone a single base away is much larger than it.

As encoded in the germline V gene, CDR1 is SGHTA while CDR2 is FQGNSA. The V end loses 1 base and the J end loses 5 bases, and a stretch of 12 bases separates them. Including cysteine and phenylalanine, the CDR3 has 15 amino acids. Only the CDR3 portion is preserved as DNA: 45 bases, with reading frame beginning at the first base. The receptor was isolated from a man younger than 40 in good health and CMV-seropositive. The chain is assembled from TRBV7-2 and TRBJ1-5; the D gene cannot be named for sure. Sequenced sample: PBMCs. The DNA sequence reads TGTGCCAGCAGCTTAGTGTCAGGAAGTTATCAGCCCCAGCATTTT. This translates into CASSLVSGSYQPQHF.